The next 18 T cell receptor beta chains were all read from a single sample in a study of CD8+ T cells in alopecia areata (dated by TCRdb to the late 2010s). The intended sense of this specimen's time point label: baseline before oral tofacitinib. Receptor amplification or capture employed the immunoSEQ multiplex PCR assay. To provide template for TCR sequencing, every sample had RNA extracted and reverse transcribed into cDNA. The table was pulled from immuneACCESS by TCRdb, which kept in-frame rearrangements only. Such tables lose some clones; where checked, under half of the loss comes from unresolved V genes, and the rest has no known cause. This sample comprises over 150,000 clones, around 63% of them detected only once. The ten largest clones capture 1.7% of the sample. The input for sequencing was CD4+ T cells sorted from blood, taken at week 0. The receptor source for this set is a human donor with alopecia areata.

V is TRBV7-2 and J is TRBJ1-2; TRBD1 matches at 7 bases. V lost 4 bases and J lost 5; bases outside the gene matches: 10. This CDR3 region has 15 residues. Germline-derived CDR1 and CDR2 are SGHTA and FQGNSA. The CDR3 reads CASSSGQNTRYGYTF. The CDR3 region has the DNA TGTGCCAGCAGCTCGGGACAGAATACCAGATATGGCTACACCTTC.

CDR3 amino acids: CAWSGSNQPQHF. For the CDR3, the DNA is TGTGCCTGGAGTGGGAGCAATCAGCCCCAGCATTTT. This chain connects TRBV30 to TRBJ1-5; unclear D gene. The V gene's germline CDR1 is GTSNPN and CDR2 SVGIG (reference sequence). The CDR3 has 12 amino acids. The ends were cut back, 1 base at V and 1 base at J, with 2 bases in the middle.

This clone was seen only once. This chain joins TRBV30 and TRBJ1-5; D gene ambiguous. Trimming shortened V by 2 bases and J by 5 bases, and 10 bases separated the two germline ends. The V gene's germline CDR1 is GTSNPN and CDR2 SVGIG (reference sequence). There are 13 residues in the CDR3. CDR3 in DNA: TGTGCCTGGAGTCCCTCGGAGGATCAGCCCCAGCATTTT. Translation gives CAWSPSEDQPQHF.

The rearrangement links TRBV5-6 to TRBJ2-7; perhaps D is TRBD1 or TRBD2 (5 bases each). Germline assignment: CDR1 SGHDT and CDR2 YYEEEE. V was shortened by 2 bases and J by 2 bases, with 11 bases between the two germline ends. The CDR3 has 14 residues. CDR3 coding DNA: TGTGCCAGCAGCTTATGGGACGGTGCCTACGAGCAGTACTTC. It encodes CASSLWDGAYEQYF.

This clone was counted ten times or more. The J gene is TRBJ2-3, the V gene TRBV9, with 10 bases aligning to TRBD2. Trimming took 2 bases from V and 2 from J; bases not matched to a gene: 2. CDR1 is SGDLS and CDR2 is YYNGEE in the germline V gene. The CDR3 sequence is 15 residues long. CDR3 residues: CASSVGLAVTDTQYF. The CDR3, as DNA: TGTGCCAGCAGCGTCGGACTAGCGGTCACAGATACGCAGTATTTT.

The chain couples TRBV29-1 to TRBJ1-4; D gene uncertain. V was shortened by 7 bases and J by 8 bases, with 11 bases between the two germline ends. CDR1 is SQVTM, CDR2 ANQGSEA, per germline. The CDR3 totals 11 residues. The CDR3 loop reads CSAGRGEKLFF. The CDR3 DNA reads TGCAGCGCCGGGCGTGGCGAAAAACTGTTTTTT.

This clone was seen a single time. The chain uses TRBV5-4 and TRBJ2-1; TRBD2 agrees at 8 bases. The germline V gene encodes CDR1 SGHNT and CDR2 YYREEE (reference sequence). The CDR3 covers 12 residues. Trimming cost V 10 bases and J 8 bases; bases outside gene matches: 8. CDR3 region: CAVSGGSDEQFF. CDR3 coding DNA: TGTGCCGTCAGCGGGGGTTCGGATGAGCAGTTCTTC. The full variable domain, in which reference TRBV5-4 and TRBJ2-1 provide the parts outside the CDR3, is ETGVTQSPTHLIKTRGQQVTLRCSSQSGHNTVSWYQQALGQGPQFIFQYYREEENGRGNFPPRFSGLQFPNYSSELNVNALELDDSALYLCAVSGGSDEQFFGPGTRLTVL.

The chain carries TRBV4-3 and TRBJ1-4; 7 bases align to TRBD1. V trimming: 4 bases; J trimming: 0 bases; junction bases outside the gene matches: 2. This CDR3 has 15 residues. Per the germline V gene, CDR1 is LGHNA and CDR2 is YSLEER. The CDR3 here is CASSPQGATNEKLFF. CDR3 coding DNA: TGCGCCAGCAGCCCTCAGGGGGCAACTAATGAAAAACTGTTTTTT.

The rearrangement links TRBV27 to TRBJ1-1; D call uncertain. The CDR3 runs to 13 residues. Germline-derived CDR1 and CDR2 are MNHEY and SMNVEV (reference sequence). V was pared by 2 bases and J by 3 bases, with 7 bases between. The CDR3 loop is CASSLKRDTEAFF. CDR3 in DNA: TGTGCCAGCAGTTTAAAACGGGACACTGAAGCTTTCTTT.

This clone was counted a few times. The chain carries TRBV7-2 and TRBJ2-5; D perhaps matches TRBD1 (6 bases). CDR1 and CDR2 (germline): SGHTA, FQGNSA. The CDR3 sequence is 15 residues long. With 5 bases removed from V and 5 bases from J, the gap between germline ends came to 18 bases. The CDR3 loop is CASSPGVGTSETQYF. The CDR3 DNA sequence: TGTGCCAGCAGCCCAGGGGTGGGGACAAGTGAGACCCAGTACTTC. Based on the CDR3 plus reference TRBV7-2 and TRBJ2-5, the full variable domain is GAGVSQSPSNKVTEKGKDVELRCDPISGHTALYWYRQSLGQGLEFLIYFQGNSAPDKSGLPSDRFSAERTGGSVSTLTIQRTQQEDSAVYLCASSPGVGTSETQYFGPGTRLLVL.

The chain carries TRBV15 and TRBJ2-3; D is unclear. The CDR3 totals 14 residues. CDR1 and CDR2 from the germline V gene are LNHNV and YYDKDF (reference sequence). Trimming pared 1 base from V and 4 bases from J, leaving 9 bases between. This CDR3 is CATSRAFLADTQYF. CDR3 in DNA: TGTGCCACCAGCAGAGCGTTTTTGGCAGATACGCAGTATTTT. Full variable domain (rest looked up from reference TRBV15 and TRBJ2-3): DAMVIQNPRYQVTQFGKPVTLSCSQTLNHNVMYWYQQKSSQAPKLLFHYYDKDFNNEADTPDNFQSRRPNTSFCFLDIRSPGLGDTAMYLCATSRAFLADTQYFGPGTRLTVL.

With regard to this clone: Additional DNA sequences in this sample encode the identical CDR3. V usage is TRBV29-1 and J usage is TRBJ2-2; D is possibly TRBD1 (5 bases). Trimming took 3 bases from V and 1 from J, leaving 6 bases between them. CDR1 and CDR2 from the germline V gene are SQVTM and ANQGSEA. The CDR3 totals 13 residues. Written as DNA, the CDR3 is TGCAGCGTTGACCAGGGGAACACCGGGGAGCTGTTTTTT. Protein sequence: CSVDQGNTGELFF.

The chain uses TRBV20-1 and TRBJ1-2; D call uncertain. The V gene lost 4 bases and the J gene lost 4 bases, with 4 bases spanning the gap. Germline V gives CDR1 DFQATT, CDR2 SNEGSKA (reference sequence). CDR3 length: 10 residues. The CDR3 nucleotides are TGCAGTGCTAAGGGCTATGGCTACACCTTC. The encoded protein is CSAKGYGYTF.

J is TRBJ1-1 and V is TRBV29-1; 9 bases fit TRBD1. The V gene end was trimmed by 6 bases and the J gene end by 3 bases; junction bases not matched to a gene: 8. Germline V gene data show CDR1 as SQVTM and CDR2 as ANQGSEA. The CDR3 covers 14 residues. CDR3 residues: CSVRGGQGDTEAFF. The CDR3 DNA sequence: TGCAGCGTCCGGGGGGGACAGGGCGACACTGAAGCTTTCTTT.

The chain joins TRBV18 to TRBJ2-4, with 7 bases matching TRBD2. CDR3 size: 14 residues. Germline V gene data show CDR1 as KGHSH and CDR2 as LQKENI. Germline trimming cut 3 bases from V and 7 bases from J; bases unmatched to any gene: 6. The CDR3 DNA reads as TGTGCCAGCTCACCGAGCTCCGGGGGGAACATTCAGTACTTC. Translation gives CASSPSSGGNIQYF.

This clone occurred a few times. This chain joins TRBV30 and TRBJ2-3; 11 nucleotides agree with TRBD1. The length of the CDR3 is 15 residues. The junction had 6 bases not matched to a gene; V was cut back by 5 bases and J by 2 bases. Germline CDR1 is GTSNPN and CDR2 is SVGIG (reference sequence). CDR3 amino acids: CAWGTGGSNTDTQYF. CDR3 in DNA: TGTGCCTGGGGGACAGGGGGGAGTAACACAGATACGCAGTATTTT.

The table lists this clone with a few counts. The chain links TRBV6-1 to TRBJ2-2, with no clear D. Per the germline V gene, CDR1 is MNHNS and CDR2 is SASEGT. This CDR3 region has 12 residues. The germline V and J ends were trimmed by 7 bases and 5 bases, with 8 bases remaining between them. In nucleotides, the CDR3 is TGTGCCAGCATTCCTATTACCGGGGAGCTGTTTTTT. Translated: CASIPITGELFF.

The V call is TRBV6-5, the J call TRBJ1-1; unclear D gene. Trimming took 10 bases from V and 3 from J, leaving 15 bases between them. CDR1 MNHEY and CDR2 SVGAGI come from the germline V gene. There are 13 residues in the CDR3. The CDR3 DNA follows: TGTGCCACCCTCCCGCCGTGCTACACTGAAGCTTTCTTT. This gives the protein CATLPPCYTEAFF.